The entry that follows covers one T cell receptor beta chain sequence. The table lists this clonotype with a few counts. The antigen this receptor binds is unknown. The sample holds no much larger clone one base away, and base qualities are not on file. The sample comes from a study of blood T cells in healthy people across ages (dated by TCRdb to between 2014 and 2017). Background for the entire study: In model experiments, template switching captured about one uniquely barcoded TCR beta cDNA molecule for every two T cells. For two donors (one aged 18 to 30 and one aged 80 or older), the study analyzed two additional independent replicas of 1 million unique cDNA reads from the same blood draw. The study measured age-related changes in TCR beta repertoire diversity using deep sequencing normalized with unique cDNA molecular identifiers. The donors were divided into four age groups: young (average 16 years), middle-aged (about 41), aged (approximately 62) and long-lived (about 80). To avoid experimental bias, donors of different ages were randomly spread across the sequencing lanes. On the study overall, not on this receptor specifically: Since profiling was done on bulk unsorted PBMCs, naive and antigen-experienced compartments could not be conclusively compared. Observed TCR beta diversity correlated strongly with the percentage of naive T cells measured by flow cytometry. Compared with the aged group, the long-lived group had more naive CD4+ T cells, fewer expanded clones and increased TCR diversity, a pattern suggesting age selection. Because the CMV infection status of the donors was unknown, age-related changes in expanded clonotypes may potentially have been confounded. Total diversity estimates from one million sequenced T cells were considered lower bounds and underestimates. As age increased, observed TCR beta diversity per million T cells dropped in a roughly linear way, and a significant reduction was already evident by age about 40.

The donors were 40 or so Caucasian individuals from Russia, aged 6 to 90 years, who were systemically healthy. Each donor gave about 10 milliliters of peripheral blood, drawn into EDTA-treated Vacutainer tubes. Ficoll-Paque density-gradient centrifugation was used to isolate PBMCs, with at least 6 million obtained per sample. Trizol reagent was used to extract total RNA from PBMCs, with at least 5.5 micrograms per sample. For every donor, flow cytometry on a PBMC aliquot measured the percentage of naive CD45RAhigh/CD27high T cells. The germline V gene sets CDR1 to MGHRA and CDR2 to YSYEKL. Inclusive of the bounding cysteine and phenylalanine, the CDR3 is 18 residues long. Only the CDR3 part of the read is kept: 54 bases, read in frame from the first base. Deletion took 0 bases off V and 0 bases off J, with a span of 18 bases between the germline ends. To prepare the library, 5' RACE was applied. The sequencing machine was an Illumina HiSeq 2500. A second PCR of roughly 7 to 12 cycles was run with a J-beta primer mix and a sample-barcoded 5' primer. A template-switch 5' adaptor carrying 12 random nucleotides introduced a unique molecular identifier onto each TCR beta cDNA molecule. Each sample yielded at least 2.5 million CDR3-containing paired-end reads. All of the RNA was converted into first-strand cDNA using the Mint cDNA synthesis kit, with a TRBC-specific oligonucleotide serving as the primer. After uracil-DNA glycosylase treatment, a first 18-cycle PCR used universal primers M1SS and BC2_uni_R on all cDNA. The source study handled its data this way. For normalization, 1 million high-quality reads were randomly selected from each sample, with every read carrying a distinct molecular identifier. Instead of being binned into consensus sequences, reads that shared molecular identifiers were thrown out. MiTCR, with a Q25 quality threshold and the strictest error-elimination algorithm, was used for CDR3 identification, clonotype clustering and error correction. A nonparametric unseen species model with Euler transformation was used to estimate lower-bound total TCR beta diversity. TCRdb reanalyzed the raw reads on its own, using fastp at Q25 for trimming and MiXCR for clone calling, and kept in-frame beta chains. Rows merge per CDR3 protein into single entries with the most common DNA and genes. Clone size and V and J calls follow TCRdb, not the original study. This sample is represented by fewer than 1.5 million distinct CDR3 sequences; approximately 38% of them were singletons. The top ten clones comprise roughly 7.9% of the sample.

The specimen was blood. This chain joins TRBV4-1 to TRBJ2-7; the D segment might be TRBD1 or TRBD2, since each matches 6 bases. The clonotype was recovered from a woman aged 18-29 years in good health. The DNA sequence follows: TGCGCCAGCAGCCAAGATCAGGGGAGGAGGGTCGTCTCCTACGAGCAGTACTTC. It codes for CASSQDQGRRVVSYEQYF.